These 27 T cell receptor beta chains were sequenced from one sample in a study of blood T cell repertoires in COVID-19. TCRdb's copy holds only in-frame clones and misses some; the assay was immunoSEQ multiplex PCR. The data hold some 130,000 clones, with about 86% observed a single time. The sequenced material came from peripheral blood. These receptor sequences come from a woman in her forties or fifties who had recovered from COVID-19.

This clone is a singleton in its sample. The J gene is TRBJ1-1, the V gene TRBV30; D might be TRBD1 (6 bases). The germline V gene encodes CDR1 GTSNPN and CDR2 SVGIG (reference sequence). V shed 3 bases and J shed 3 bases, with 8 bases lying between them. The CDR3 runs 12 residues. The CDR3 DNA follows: TGTGCCTGGAGAAGGGGGTACACTGAAGCTTTCTTT. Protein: CAWRRGYTEAFF.

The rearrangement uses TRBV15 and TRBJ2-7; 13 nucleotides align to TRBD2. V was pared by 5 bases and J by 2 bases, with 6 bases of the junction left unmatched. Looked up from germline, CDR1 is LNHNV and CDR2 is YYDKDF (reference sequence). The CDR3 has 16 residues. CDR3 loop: CATSSTGTSGTYEQYF. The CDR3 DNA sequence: TGTGCCACCAGCTCAACCGGGACTAGCGGGACCTACGAGCAGTACTTC.

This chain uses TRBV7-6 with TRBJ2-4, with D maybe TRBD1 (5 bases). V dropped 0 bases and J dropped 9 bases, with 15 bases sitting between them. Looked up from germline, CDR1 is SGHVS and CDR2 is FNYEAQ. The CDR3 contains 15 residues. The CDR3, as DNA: TGTGCCAGCAGCTTAGCGCGGCAGGGCATTGGCATTCAGTACTTC. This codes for CASSLARQGIGIQYF. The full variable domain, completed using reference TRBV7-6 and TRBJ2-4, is GAGVSQSPRYKVTKRGQDVALRCDPISGHVSLYWYRQALGQGPEFLTYFNYEAQQDKSGLPNDRFSAERPEGSISTLTIQRTEQRDSAMYRCASSLARQGIGIQYFGAGTRLSVL.

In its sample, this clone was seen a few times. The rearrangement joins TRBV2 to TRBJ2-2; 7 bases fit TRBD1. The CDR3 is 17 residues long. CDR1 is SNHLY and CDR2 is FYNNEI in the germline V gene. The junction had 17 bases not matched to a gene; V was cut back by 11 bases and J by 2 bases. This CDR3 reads CALRDSRGHSNTGELFF. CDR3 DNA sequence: TGTGCCCTCAGGGATTCGAGGGGGCATTCAAACACCGGGGAGCTGTTTTTT.

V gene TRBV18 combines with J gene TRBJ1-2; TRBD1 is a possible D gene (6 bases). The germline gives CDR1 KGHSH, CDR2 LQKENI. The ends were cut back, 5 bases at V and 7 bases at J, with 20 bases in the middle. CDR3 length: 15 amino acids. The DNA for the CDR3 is TGTGCCAGCTCAATCGACTCAGGGGCAACTATTGGCTACACCTTC. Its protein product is CASSIDSGATIGYTF.

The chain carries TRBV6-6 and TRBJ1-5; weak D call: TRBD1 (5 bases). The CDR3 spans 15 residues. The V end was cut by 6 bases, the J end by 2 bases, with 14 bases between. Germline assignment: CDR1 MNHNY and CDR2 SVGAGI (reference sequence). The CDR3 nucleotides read TGTGCCAGCAGATTGGACACCCGGGGCAATCAGCCCCAGCATTTT. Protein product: CASRLDTRGNQPQHF.

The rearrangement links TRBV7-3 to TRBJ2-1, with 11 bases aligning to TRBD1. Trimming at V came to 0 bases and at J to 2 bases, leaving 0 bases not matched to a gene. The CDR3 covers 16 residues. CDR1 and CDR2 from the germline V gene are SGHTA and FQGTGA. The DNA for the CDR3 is TGTGCCAGCAGCTTAACGGGACAGGGGGCCTACAATGAGCAGTTCTTC. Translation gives CASSLTGQGAYNEQFF.

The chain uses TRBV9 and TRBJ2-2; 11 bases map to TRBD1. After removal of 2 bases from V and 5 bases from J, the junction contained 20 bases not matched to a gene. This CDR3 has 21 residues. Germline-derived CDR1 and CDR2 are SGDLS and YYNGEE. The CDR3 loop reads CASSVNPSQLGRDRGTGELFF. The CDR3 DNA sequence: TGTGCCAGCAGCGTGAACCCATCCCAATTAGGTCGGGACAGGGGGACCGGGGAGCTGTTTTTT.

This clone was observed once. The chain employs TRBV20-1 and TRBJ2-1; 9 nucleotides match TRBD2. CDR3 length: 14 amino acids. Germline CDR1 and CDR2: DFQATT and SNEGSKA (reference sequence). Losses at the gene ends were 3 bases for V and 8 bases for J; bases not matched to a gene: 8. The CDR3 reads CSASWREGGDEQFF. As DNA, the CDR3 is TGCAGTGCTAGTTGGCGGGAGGGAGGCGATGAGCAGTTCTTC.

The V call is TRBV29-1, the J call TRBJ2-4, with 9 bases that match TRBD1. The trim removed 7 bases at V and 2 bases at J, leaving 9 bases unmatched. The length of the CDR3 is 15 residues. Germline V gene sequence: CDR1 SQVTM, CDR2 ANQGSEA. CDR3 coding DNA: TGCAGCGCGACAAGGGGACAGGGCCCCAAAAACATTCAGTACTTC. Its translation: CSATRGQGPKNIQYF.

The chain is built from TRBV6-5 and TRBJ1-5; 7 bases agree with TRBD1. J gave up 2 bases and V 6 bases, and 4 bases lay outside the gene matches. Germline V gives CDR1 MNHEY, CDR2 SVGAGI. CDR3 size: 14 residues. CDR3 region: CASSLDRGNQPQHF. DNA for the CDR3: TGTGCCAGCAGCCTTGACAGGGGCAATCAGCCCCAGCATTTT.

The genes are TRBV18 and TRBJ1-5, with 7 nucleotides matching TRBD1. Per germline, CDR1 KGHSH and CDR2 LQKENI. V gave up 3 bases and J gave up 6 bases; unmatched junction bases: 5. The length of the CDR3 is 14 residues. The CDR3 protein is CASSPTGTSQPQHF. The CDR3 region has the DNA TGTGCCAGCTCACCGACAGGGACGAGTCAGCCCCAGCATTTT. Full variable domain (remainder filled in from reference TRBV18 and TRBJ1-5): NAGVMQNPRHLVRRRGQEARLRCSPMKGHSHVYWYRQLPEEGLKFMVYLQKENIIDESGMPKERFSAEFPKEGPSILRIQQVVRGDSAAYFCASSPTGTSQPQHFGDGTRLSIL.

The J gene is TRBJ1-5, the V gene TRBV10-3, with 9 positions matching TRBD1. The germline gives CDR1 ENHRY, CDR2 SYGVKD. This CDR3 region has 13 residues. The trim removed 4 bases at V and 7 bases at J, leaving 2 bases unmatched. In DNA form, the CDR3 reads TGTGCCATCAGTGGGACAGGGGACCAGCCCCAGCATTTT. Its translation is CAISGTGDQPQHF.

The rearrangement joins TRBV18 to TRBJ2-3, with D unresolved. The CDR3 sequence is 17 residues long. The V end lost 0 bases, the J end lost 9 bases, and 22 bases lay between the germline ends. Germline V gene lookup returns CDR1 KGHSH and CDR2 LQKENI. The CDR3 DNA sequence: TGTGCCAGCTCACCACCGACCCGGGTGACGGCAAGGTCCACGCAGTATTTT. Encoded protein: CASSPPTRVTARSTQYF.

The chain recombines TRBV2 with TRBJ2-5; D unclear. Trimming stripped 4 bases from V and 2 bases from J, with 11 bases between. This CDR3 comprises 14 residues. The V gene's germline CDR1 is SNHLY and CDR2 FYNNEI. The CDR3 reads CASSGPSEQETQYF. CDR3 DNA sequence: TGTGCCAGCAGTGGCCCCAGCGAACAAGAGACCCAGTACTTC.

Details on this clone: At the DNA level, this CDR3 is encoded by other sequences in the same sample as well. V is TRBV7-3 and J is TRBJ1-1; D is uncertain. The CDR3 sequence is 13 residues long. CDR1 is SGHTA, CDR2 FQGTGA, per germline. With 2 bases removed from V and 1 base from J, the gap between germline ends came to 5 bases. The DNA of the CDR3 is TGTGCCAGCAGCTTAGGGCGGAACACTGAAGCTTTCTTT. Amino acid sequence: CASSLGRNTEAFF.

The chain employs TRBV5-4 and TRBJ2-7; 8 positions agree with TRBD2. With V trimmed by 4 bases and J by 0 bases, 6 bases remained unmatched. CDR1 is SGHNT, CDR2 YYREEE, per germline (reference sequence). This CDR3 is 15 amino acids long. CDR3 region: CASSPGGGVSYEQYF. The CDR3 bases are TGTGCCAGCAGCCCGGGAGGGGGAGTCTCCTACGAGCAGTACTTC.

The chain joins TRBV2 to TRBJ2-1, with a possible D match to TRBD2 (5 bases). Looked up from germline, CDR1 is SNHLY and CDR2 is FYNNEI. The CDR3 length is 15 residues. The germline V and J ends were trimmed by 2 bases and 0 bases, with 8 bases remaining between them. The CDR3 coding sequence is TGTGCCAGCAGTGAACAGCGGCCCTCCTACAATGAGCAGTTCTTC. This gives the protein CASSEQRPSYNEQFF.

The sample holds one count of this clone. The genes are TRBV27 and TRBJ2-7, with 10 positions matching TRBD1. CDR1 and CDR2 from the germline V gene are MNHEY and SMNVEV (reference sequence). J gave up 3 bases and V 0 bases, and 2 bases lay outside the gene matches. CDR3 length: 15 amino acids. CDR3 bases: TGTGCCAGCAGTTTATCGACAGGGGGCGGCTACGAGCAGTACTTC. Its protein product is CASSLSTGGGYEQYF.

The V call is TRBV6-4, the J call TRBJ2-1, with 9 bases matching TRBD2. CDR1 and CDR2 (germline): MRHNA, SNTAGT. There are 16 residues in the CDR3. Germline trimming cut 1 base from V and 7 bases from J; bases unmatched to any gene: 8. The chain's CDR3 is CASSDWAGGPKNEQFF. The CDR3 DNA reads TGTGCCAGCAGTGACTGGGCGGGAGGGCCCAAAAATGAGCAGTTCTTC.

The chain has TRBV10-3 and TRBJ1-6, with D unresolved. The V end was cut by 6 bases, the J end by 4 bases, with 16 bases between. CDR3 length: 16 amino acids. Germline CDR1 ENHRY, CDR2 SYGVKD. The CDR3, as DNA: TGTGCCATCAGCGAATATCTCCACAGTTATAATTCACCCCTCCACTTT. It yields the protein CAISEYLHSYNSPLHF.

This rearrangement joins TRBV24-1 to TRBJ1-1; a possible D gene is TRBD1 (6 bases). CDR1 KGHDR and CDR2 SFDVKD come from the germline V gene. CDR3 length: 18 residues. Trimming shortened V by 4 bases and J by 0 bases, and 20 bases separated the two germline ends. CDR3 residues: CATSDRDRSRLMNTEAFF. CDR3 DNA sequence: TGTGCCACCAGTGACCGCGACAGGAGCCGCCTAATGAACACTGAAGCTTTCTTT.

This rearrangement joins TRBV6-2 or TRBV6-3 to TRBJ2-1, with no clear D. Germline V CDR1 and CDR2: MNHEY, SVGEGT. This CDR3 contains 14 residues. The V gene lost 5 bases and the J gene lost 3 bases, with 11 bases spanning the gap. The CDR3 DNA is TGTGCCAGCAGTAAGTCTAGTTTCTACAATGAGCAGTTCTTC. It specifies CASSKSSFYNEQFF.

In DNA, the CDR3 is TGTGCCAGCAGCTTCGCAGGGGGATCCTTAAGCTACACCTTC. It specifies CASSFAGGSLSYTF. J is TRBJ1-2 and V is TRBV7-9; 7 bases are a match to TRBD1. The CDR3 spans 14 residues. CDR1 and CDR2 from the germline V gene are SEHNR and FQNEAQ (reference sequence). J lost 9 bases, V lost 3 bases, and 10 bases had no gene match. The full variable domain, rest sourced from reference TRBV7-9 and TRBJ1-2, is DTGVSQNPRHKITKRGQNVTFRCDPISEHNRLYWYRQTLGQGPEFLTYFQNEAQLEKSRLLSDRFSAERPKGSFSTLEIQRTEQGDSAMYLCASSFAGGSLSYTFGSGTRLTVV.

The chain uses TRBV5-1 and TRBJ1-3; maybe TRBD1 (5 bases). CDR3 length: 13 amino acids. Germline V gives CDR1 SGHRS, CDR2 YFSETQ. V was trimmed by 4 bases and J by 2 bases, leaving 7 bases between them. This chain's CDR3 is CASSTGPGNTIYF. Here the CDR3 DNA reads TGCGCCAGCAGCACAGGCCCTGGAAACACCATATATTTT.

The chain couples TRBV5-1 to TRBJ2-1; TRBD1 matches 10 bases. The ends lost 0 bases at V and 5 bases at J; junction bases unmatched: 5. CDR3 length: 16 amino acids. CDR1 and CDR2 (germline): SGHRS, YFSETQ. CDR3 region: CASSLGGTGVHNEQFF. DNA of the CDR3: TGCGCCAGCAGCTTGGGAGGGACAGGGGTCCACAATGAGCAGTTCTTC.

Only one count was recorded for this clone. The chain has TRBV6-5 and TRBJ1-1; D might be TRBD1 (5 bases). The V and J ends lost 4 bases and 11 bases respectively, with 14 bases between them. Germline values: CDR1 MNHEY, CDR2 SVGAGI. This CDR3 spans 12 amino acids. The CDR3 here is CASSSRGSGAFF. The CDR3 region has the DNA TGTGCCAGCAGTTCGCGGGGGTCAGGGGCTTTCTTT.